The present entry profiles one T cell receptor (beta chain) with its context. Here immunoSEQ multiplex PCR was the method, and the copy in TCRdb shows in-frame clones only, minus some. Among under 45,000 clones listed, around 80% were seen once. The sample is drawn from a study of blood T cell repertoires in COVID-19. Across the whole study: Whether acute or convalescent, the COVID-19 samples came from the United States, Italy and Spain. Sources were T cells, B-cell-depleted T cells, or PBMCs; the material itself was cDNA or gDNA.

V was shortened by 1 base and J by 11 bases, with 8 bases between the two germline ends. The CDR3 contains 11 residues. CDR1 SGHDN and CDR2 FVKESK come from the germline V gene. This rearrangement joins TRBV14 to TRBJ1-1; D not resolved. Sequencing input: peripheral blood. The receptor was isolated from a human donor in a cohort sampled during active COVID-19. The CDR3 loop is CASSQGGVAFF. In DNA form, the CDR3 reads TGTGCCAGCAGCCAAGGGGGAGTTGCTTTCTTT.